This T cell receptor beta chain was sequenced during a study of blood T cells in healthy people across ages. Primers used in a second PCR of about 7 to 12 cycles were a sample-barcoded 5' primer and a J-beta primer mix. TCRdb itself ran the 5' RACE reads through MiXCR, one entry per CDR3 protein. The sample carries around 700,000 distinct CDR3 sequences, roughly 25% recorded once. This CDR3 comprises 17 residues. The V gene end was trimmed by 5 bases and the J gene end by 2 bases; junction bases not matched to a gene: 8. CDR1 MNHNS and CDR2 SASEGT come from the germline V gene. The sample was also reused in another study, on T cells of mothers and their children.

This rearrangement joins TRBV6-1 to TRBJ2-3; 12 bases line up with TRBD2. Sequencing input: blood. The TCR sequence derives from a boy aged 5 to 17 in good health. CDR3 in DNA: TGTGCCAGCAGTCCCCCGACTAGCGGGGGAAACACAGATACGCAGTATTTT. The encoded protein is CASSPPTSGGNTDTQYF.